This paragraph reports one T cell receptor (beta chain). Its antigen remains unknown. The data were taken from a study of T-cell reconstitution after alpha-beta-depleted transplantation in children. Preparation of the TCRbeta library involved a method that used unique molecular identifiers. From the PCR reads, TCRdb called clonotypes with MiXCR, one entry per CDR3 protein. The sample has 700,000 to 950,000 distinct CDR3 sequences; about 16% are singletons. V was shortened by 6 bases and J by 2 bases, with 14 bases between the two germline ends. The CDR3 consists of 15 residues. Overall study findings and caveats: It was surviving recipient T cells and thymic progenitors that gave some patients high TCRbeta diversity at day 60. At the one-year point after transplant, T-cell counts and TCRbeta diversity were found to come mostly from T cells that had been newly produced. Several hundred rapidly expanded clones from non-depleted graft cells reportedly supplied alpha-beta T cells about two months post-transplant.

The starting material was PBMCs, mostly from graft donor cells, obtained 360 days after TCRalphabeta/CD19-depleted stem cell transplant. This sequence originates from a male patient younger than 18 who had a stem cell transplant for acute lymphoblastic leukemia, so the T cells may come from the graft donor. The chain couples TRBV12-3 or TRBV12-4 to TRBJ1-3; TRBD1 is a possible D gene (5 bases). CDR3 in amino acids: CASSSLGGAGNTIYF. CDR3 bases: TGTGCCAGCAGCTCCTTGGGGGGAGCTGGAAACACCATATATTTT.